This T cell receptor beta chain appears in the sequencing data of a study of T-cell memory formation after mild COVID-19. Study summary: Across donors, TCR clusters were largely donor specific. Overall study results and limits: Confirmation of SARS-CoV-2 specificity was lacking for second-wave clones peaking day 37. Mostly located in CM and EM were contracting CD4+ clones, with contracting CD8+ clones located in EMRA.

Deletions cut 1 base from V and 9 bases from J, with 14 bases between. CDR1 and CDR2 (germline): SGHDT, YYEEEE. The CDR3 extends over 14 amino acids. This clonotype was observed a handful of times. As yet, its antigen is unknown. TCRdb reanalysed the 5' RACE reads using MiXCR and keeps one entry per CDR3 protein. The repertoire has about 40,000 distinct CDR3 sequences, over 10% of them found once; the top ten carry 25% to 30%. Sequencing used PBMCs or a T cell subset sorted from them (not recorded which). The receptor was isolated from a man younger than 35 who had mild COVID-19 (a few samples of this study predate the infection). Cell type and time point are not known. The chain carries TRBV5-6 and TRBJ2-1; tentative D call: TRBD2 (7 bases). As DNA, the CDR3 is TGTGCCAGCAGCTTGTGGGGGGGGCCGGTTGAGCAGTTCTTC. Translated: CASSLWGGPVEQFF.